The text below deals with one T cell receptor beta chain. Authors' data handling: Reference gene primer amplification in the assay estimated nucleated cell counts. TCRdb keeps only in-frame clones here, not all; method: immunoSEQ multiplex PCR. Clone size and V and J calls were adopted from that table, with D and trimming inferred from the DNA. The sample has 150,000 to 200,000 clones, 70% to 85% seen once. This entry comes from a study of blood T cell repertoires in COVID-19. From germline, CDR1 is MNHEY and CDR2 SMNVEV (reference sequence). V lost 0 bases and J 2 bases, leaving 11 bases between the germline ends. This CDR3 contains 16 residues.

The chain recombines TRBV27 with TRBJ2-1, with D uncertain. The sample taken for sequencing was peripheral blood. This receptor was obtained from a woman between 40 and 50 years old with COVID-19, enrolled during active disease. The CDR3 spells CASSLSWSPTYNEQFF. CDR3 bases: TGTGCCAGCAGTTTATCGTGGAGTCCTACCTACAATGAGCAGTTCTTC.